Listed below are T cell receptor beta chains from one sample, sequenced in a study of blood T cell repertoires in COVID-19. Using immunoSEQ multiplex PCR, the repertoire was profiled, and TCRdb retains in-frame clones only, with some absent. The sample has about 140,000 clones, about 80% seen once. Sequenced material: PBMCs or T cells enriched from blood (not recorded which). These TCRs come from a woman aged 18-35 years who had been exposed to COVID-19. CDR3s include the opening cysteine and the closing phenylalanine or tryptophan. The D gene is left open where the match is weak. For some rows the clone size is stated as once, few or many, or as a class when expanded; others skip it.

v_call	j_call	d_call	clone_size	cdr3_nt	cdr3_aa
TRBV6-2/TRBV6-3	TRBJ2-7	TRBD2	few	TGTGCCAGCAGTTATACTAGCGACAGCTCCTACGAGCAGTACTTC	CASSYTSDSSYEQYF
TRBV7-2	TRBJ2-7	.	.	TGTGCCAGCAGCCTAGACAGCTCTCGCGACGAGCAGTACTTC	CASSLDSSRDEQYF
TRBV28	TRBJ1-1	.	.	TGTGCCAGCAGGGGTCAGGGGAACACTGAAGCTTTCTTT	CASRGQGNTEAFF
TRBV4-2	TRBJ2-2	TRBD1	few	TGTGCCAGCAGCCAAGATCGTGGGACAGGGGCTGGCGGGGAGCTGTTTTTT	CASSQDRGTGAGGELFF
TRBV7-8	TRBJ2-7	TRBD2	few	TGTGCCAGCAGCTTTTTGGGGGAGGGCCTGGGGACCTACGAGCAGTACTTC	CASSFLGEGLGTYEQYF
TRBV13	TRBJ1-1	.	.	TGTGCCAGTTCATTTGGGCAGAACACTGAAGCTTTCTTT	CASSFGQNTEAFF
TRBV6-4	TRBJ2-1	TRBD2	.	TGTGCCAGCAGTGACCTAGCGGGAGTTTACAATGAGCAGTTCTTC	CASSDLAGVYNEQFF
TRBV13	TRBJ1-1	.	.	TGTGCCAGCAGCATCCGGACAGCGGGGATATCGAACACTGAAGCTTTCTTT	CASSIRTAGISNTEAFF
TRBV7-9	TRBJ1-2	.	.	TGTGCCAGCAGCTTAGCTTTAAGGGGGAACGCGGATGGCTACACCTTC	CASSLALRGNADGYTF
TRBV3-1/TRBV3-2	TRBJ2-2	.	.	TGTGCCAGCAGCCAACTCGGGAGATTCTCGAGCTCCAACACCGGGGAGCTGTTTTTT	CASSQLGRFSSSNTGELFF
TRBV18	TRBJ2-5	TRBD2	.	TGTGCCAGCTCACCGGGGGGGATCGGAGAGACCCAGTACTTC	CASSPGGIGETQYF
TRBV5-4	TRBJ2-5	.	.	TGTGCCAGCAGCTTGCTTGGGGCGGGGGAGACCCAGTACTTC	CASSLLGAGETQYF
TRBV12-5	TRBJ2-3	.	.	TGTGCTAGTGCCTCGTTTAGAGCGTCTAGCACAGATACGCAGTATTTT	CASASFRASSTDTQYF
TRBV5-1	TRBJ2-5	.	.	TGCGCCAGCAGCTTCGGACTCGGAGAGACCCAGTACTTC	CASSFGLGETQYF
TRBV2	TRBJ2-7	TRBD1	.	TGTGCCAGCAGAGGGGACAGGGGGCGATACGAGCAGTACTTC	CASRGDRGRYEQYF
TRBV9	TRBJ2-6	TRBD1	.	TGTGCCAGCAGCGTCTGGACAGGGGGATGGTCTGGGGCCAACGTCCTGACTTTC	CASSVWTGGWSGANVLTF
TRBV27	TRBJ2-7	TRBD1	.	TGTGCCAGCAGCCTAGGGACAGGGCCATCCTACGAGCAGTACTTC	CASSLGTGPSYEQYF
TRBV19	TRBJ2-5	TRBD2	few	TGTGCCAGTAGTATAATGTGGGAGGGACAAGAGACCCAGTACTTC	CASSIMWEGQETQYF
TRBV30	TRBJ1-4	TRBD1	.	TGTGCCTGGAGTCCACCGGACAGGGAAGGCGGAAAACTGTTTTTT	CAWSPPDREGGKLFF
TRBV2	TRBJ2-3	TRBD2	.	TGTGCCAGCAGAAGACTAGCCAGCGGCACAGATACGCAGTATTTT	CASRRLASGTDTQYF
TRBV2	TRBJ1-5	TRBD1	few	TGTGCCAGCAGTGGCCAGGCAGGGGGGCATCAGCCCCAGCATTTT	CASSGQAGGHQPQHF
TRBV4-1	TRBJ2-7	.	.	TGCGCCAGCAGCCAAGGAGGGGGAGGGCCCTACGAGCAGTACTTC	CASSQGGGGPYEQYF
TRBV27	TRBJ2-7	TRBD1	.	TGTGCCAGCAGTTCGCGGACAGGAGTCTACGAGCAGTACTTC	CASSSRTGVYEQYF
TRBV7-8	TRBJ2-3	TRBD2	.	TGTGCCAGCAGCTTAGACTTTCTAGCGGGAGTAGTTACAGATACGCAGTATTTT	CASSLDFLAGVVTDTQYF
TRBV24-1	TRBJ2-1	TRBD1	.	TGTGCCACCAGGGGACAGGGTGTAAATGAGCAGTTCTTC	CATRGQGVNEQFF
TRBV7-2	TRBJ1-5	.	few	TGTGCCAGCAGCTTCAGCGGGGGGCTCTTTCAGCCCCAGCATTTT	CASSFSGGLFQPQHF
TRBV9	TRBJ1-1	.	.	TGTGCCAGCAGCACAGACCGTACAGGGAGTGAAGCTTTCTTT	CASSTDRTGSEAFF
TRBV3-1/TRBV3-2	TRBJ1-2	TRBD1	.	TGTGCCAGCAGCTCATGGCAGGGGGAAGGAGGTAACTATGGCTACACCTTC	CASSSWQGEGGNYGYTF
TRBV5-1	TRBJ1-2	.	.	TGCGCCAGCAGCTTGGCAGGTGACTATGGCTACACCTTC	CASSLAGDYGYTF
TRBV7-9	TRBJ1-4	.	.	TGTGCAGGATCCCCGGGGACAACTAATGAAAAACTGTTTTTT	CAGSPGTTNEKLFF
TRBV6-2/TRBV6-3	TRBJ2-3	TRBD2	.	TGTGCCAGCAGTTTTTCAGCGGGAGACCCAGATACGCAGTATTTT	CASSFSAGDPDTQYF
TRBV28	TRBJ2-1	TRBD2	few	TGTGCCAGCAGTTTATTAGGGACTAGCGGACGAAGTGAGCAGTTCTTC	CASSLLGTSGRSEQFF
TRBV19	TRBJ1-1	.	once	TGTGCCAGTGGGACACTTGCGATTGAAGCTTTCTTT	CASGTLAIEAFF